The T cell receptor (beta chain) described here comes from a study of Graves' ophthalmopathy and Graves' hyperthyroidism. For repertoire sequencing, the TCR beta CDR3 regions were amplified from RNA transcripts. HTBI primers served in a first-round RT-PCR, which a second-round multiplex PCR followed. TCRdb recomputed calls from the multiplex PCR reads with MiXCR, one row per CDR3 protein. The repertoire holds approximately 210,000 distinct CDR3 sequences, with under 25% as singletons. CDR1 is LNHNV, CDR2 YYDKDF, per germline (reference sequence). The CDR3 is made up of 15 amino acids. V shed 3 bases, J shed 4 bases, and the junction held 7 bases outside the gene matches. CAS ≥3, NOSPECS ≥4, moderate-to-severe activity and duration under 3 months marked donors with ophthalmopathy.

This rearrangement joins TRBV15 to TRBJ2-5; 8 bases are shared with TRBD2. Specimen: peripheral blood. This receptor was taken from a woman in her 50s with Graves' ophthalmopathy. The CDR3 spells CATSSVAGGPETQYF. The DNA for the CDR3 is TGTGCCACCAGCAGTGTGGCGGGGGGCCCAGAGACCCAGTACTTC.